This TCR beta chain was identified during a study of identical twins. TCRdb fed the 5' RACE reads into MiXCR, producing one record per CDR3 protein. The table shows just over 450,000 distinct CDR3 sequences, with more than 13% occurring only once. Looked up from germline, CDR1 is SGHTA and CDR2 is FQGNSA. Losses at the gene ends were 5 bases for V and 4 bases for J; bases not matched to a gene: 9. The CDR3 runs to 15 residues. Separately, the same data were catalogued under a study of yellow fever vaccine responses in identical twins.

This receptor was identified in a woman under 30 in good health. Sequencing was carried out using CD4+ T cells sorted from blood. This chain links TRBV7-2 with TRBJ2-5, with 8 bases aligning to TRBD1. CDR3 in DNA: TGTGCCAGCAGCCCCCAATCCACAGGGGGAGAGACCCAGTACTTC. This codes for CASSPQSTGGETQYF. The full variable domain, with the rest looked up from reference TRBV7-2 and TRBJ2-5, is GAGVSQSPSNKVTEKGKDVELRCDPISGHTALYWYRQSLGQGLEFLIYFQGNSAPDKSGLPSDRFSAERTGGSVSTLTIQRTQQEDSAVYLCASSPQSTGGETQYFGPGTRLLVL.